This T cell receptor (beta chain) was recovered during a study of shared clonotypes between healthy human individuals. Study-wide points: Blood was the sole source, and tissue repertoires probably differ. Estimated clonotype richness was generally higher in naive than memory subsets.

Germline-derived CDR1 and CDR2 are SGHRS and YFSETQ. This CDR3 contains 13 residues. The ends lost 2 bases at V and 7 bases at J; junction bases unmatched: 2. With regard to this clone: Its antigen remains unidentified.

Every immunoSEQ plate was one replicate of a subset's evenly spread DNA. Sequencing used immunoSEQ multiplex PCR; TCRdb keeps in-frame clones, though not all of them. Among approximately 700,000 clones listed, less than 80% were seen once. This chain links TRBV5-1 with TRBJ1-4; 7 nucleotides agree with TRBD1. The sequencing input was memory CD4+ T cells sorted from blood. The subset here: CD45RA-negative fraction. The receptor's source is a woman aged 30 to 39 in good health. The CDR3 nucleotides are TGCGCCAGCAGCTTTACAGGGGTTGAAAAACTGTTTTTT. It specifies CASSFTGVEKLFF.